Below, 26 T cell receptor beta chains from the same sample are listed, as sequenced in a study of cytomegalovirus exposure and HLA in healthy donors. PCR primers comprised 60 Vbeta and 13 Jbeta primers. The repertoire was sequenced with immunoSEQ multiplex PCR; TCRdb's copy has only in-frame clones and lacks some. The data contain some 190,000 clones, 82% of them seen just once; the ten biggest clones take up over 1.5%. Sequencing input: PBMCs. The source is a man between 35 and 55 years old in good health and CMV-seronegative.

This clone was picked up a small number of times. The rearrangement uses TRBV28 and TRBJ1-1, with D possibly TRBD1 on 5 matching bases. CDR1 and CDR2 from the germline V gene are MDHEN and SYDVKM. The CDR3 is 13 residues long. Between the trimmed V and J ends, which lost 2 bases and 4 bases, there was a span of 8 bases. The CDR3 nucleotides are TGTGCCAGCAGTTTACGGACAATCACTGAAGCTTTCTTT. This codes for CASSLRTITEAFF.

As to this clone: The junction departs from germline at one end; a sequencing error may be responsible. The V call is TRBV6-6, the J call TRBJ1-1; 8 bases match TRBD1. Germline CDR1 is MNHNY and CDR2 is SVGAGI (reference sequence). The CDR3 loop spans 13 amino acids. The CDR3 protein is CASNYRGYTEAFF. The CDR3 DNA follows: TGTGCCAGCAATTACAGGGGGTACACTGAAGCTTTCTTT.

This clone appeared once. The chain recombines TRBV27 with TRBJ1-2; possibly TRBD1 for D (6 bases). There are 17 residues in the CDR3. The germline V gene has CDR1 MNHEY and CDR2 SMNVEV (reference sequence). Trimming removed 3 bases from V and 0 bases from J, with 17 bases in between. The CDR3 sequence is CASSFSTQGPPNYGYTF. In DNA form, the CDR3 reads TGTGCCAGCAGTTTTAGTACTCAGGGGCCCCCTAACTATGGCTACACCTTC.

J is TRBJ2-7 and V is TRBV19; 8 positions agree with TRBD2. Germline CDR1 reads LNHDA; CDR2 reads SQIVND (reference sequence). J lost 10 bases, V lost 0 bases, and 14 bases had no gene match. The CDR3 runs 16 residues. CDR3 DNA sequence: TGTGCCAGTAGTATAGATCATGGGGGCACTAGCGGATACCAGTACTTC. This translates into CASSIDHGGTSGYQYF.

This chain links TRBV2 with TRBJ2-2; TRBD1 is a possible D gene (5 bases). The germline V and J ends were trimmed by 8 bases and 1 base, with 14 bases remaining between them. Germline V gene sequence: CDR1 SNHLY, CDR2 FYNNEI. CDR3 length equals 15 residues. CDR3 sequence: CASARAGQNTGELFF. In DNA form, the CDR3 reads TGTGCCAGCGCACGGGCAGGGCAGAACACCGGGGAGCTGTTTTTT. The variable domain in full, completed from reference TRBV2 and TRBJ2-2, reads EPEVTQTPSHQVTQMGQEVILRCVPISNHLYFYWYRQILGQKVEFLVSFYNNEISEKSEIFDDQFSVERPDGSNFTLKIRSTKLEDSAMYFCASARAGQNTGELFFGEGSRLTVL.

The chain carries TRBV5-6 and TRBJ2-2, with 11 positions matching TRBD1. Germline V CDR1 and CDR2: SGHDT, YYEEEE. This CDR3 contains 17 residues. V shed 5 bases, J shed 9 bases, and the junction held 15 bases outside the gene matches. The CDR3 here is CASSPWWTGGGGRELFF. CDR3 nucleotide sequence: TGTGCCAGCAGTCCCTGGTGGACAGGGGGCGGAGGCCGGGAGCTGTTTTTT.

Of note for this clone: In the same sample, other DNA sequences code for this CDR3. The chain carries TRBV5-1 and TRBJ2-1, with D maybe TRBD1 (5 bases). CDR1 is SGHRS and CDR2 is YFSETQ in the germline V gene. The V end lost 0 bases, the J end lost 5 bases, and 9 bases lay between the germline ends. This CDR3 is 14 amino acids long. CDR3: CASSLGAGNNEQFF. In nucleotides, the CDR3 is TGCGCCAGCAGCTTGGGGGCAGGGAACAATGAGCAGTTCTTC.

The chain combines TRBV18 with TRBJ1-4; 9 bases map to TRBD1. The germline gives CDR1 KGHSH, CDR2 LQKENI. The V gene end was trimmed by 4 bases and the J gene end by 4 bases; junction bases not matched to a gene: 1. CDR3 length equals 14 residues. This chain's CDR3 is CASSQDRGNEKLFF. The DNA for the CDR3 is TGTGCCAGCTCACAGGACAGGGGTAATGAAAAACTGTTTTTT.

The gene calls are TRBV11-3 and TRBJ2-2, with 8 bases lining up with TRBD2. V lost 3 bases and J lost 3; bases outside the gene matches: 15. The CDR3 contains 19 residues. Germline values: CDR1 SGHNT, CDR2 YENEEA. The CDR3 protein is CASSLGSGIWREDTGELFF. The CDR3 DNA reads TGTGCCAGCAGCTTGGGCTCCGGGATATGGCGGGAGGACACCGGGGAGCTGTTTTTT.

The V gene is TRBV2, the J gene TRBJ2-1; a possible D gene is TRBD2 (5 bases). V lost 7 bases, J lost 5 bases, and 21 bases lay in between. Per the germline V gene, CDR1 is SNHLY and CDR2 is FYNNEI. This CDR3 spans 16 amino acids. The CDR3 loop reads CASTRRAYLLDNEQFF. Here the CDR3 DNA reads TGTGCCAGCACGAGAAGGGCTTATTTACTAGACAATGAGCAGTTCTTC.

The V call is TRBV28, the J call TRBJ2-1, with TRBD2 matching 12 bases. Germline assignment: CDR1 MDHEN and CDR2 SYDVKM. Losses at the gene ends were 3 bases for V and 4 bases for J; bases not matched to a gene: 10. The CDR3 totals 18 residues. CDR3 DNA sequence: TGTGCCAGCAGTTTCCTGCTAGCGGGGGGGACTACTTACAATGAGCAGTTCTTC. Translated, it gives CASSFLLAGGTTYNEQFF.

The chain joins TRBV5-4 to TRBJ2-7; maybe TRBD2 (7 bases). Germline CDR1 SGHNT, CDR2 YYREEE (reference sequence). Between the trimmed V and J ends, which lost 0 bases and 4 bases, there was a span of 14 bases. The CDR3 extends over 15 amino acids. This chain's CDR3 is CASSLGGGQLYEQYF. The CDR3 DNA is TGTGCCAGCAGCTTGGGCGGGGGCCAACTTTACGAGCAGTACTTC. Together with reference TRBV5-4 and TRBJ2-7, the CDR3 gives the full variable domain: ETGVTQSPTHLIKTRGQQVTLRCSSQSGHNTVSWYQQALGQGPQFIFQYYREEENGRGNFPPRFSGLQFPNYSSELNVNALELDDSALYLCASSLGGGQLYEQYFGPGTRLTVT.

This clone showed up just a few times. This rearrangement joins TRBV7-9 to TRBJ2-3, with D hard to call. This CDR3 region has 14 residues. The germline gives CDR1 SEHNR, CDR2 FQNEAQ (reference sequence). Trimming removed 1 base from V and 0 bases from J, with 5 bases in between. As DNA, the CDR3 is TGTGCCAGCAGCTTAGGTCAGAGCACAGATACGCAGTATTTT. This gives the protein CASSLGQSTDTQYF.

This clone has just a few counts. The chain employs TRBV21-1 and TRBJ2-3; no check of the table's D call, TRBD1, against the DNA was made. TRBV21-1 is termed a pseudogene. The CDR3 is 16 amino acids. The DNA of the CDR3 is TGTGCCAGCAGCATGACCCTTATGACAGGCACAGATACGCAGTATTTT. Its protein product is CASSMTLMTGTDTQYF.

This chain joins TRBV11-2 and TRBJ2-7, with D unresolved. The length of the CDR3 is 13 residues. CDR1 is SGHAT and CDR2 is FQNNGV in the germline V gene. V dropped 11 bases and J dropped 2 bases, with 16 bases sitting between them. CDR3 nucleotides: TGTGCCTCCATGTTTCCGAGCCCCTACGAGCAGTACTTC. Its translation is CASMFPSPYEQYF.

The chain couples TRBV18 to TRBJ2-7, with TRBD2 as a possible D gene (5 bases). Germline V lookup: CDR1 KGHSH, CDR2 LQKENI. V was cut by 3 bases and J by 2 bases, with 14 bases left in between. CDR3 length equals 15 residues. The CDR3 DNA reads TGTGCCAGCTCACCCGTTGGAGAGGGTACCTACGAGCAGTACTTC. The encoded protein is CASSPVGEGTYEQYF.

V and J are TRBV4-2 and TRBJ1-3; no firm D call. V was shortened by 2 bases and J by 0 bases, with 8 bases between the two germline ends. The V gene's germline CDR1 is LGHNA and CDR2 YNFKEQ. The CDR3 has 15 residues. This chain's CDR3 is CASSQYGSSGNTIYF. The CDR3 region has the DNA TGTGCCAGCAGCCAATACGGGAGCTCTGGAAACACCATATATTTT.

Here the CDR3 reads CASSDKGKRAGELFF. CDR3 DNA: TGTGCCAGCAGCGACAAGGGGAAGCGGGCCGGGGAGCTGTTTTTT. The V gene is TRBV11-3, the J gene TRBJ2-2; tentatively, D is TRBD2 (6 bases). The CDR3 extends over 15 amino acids. CDR1 is SGHNT and CDR2 is YENEEA in the germline V gene. Trimming took off 5 bases at V and 6 bases at J, with 16 bases between the two ends.

The chain has TRBV5-6 and TRBJ1-6; TRBD1 might be the D (6 bases). Germline V gene lookup returns CDR1 SGHDT and CDR2 YYEEEE. Trimming left V 0 bases short and J 10 bases short, with 14 bases between. The CDR3 is 15 amino acids. The CDR3 coding sequence is TGTGCCAGCAGCTTGGCGGGGGGCGAGCGCTCACCCCTCCACTTT. It codes for CASSLAGGERSPLHF.

J is TRBJ2-4 and V is TRBV7-2; D not resolved. The CDR3 is 14 residues long. V dropped 2 bases and J dropped 5 bases, with 10 bases sitting between them. The germline gives CDR1 SGHTA, CDR2 FQGNSA. The CDR3 reads CASSLFRTENIQYF. CDR3 DNA: TGTGCCAGCAGCTTATTTAGAACCGAAAACATTCAGTACTTC.

The V call is TRBV6-5, the J call TRBJ1-2; 8 bases fit TRBD1. V gave up 1 base and J gave up 8 bases; unmatched junction bases: 9. This CDR3 contains 15 residues. CDR1 and CDR2 from the germline V gene are MNHEY and SVGAGI. The CDR3 spells CASSYWLGTGDGYTF. CDR3 DNA sequence: TGTGCCAGCAGTTACTGGCTCGGGACAGGAGACGGCTACACCTTC.

The sample holds one count of this clone. The rearrangement joins TRBV28 to TRBJ1-2; tentatively, D is TRBD1 (5 bases). The CDR3 is 16 amino acids. Per the germline V gene, CDR1 is MDHEN and CDR2 is SYDVKM. Trimming pared 5 bases from V and 5 bases from J, leaving 21 bases between. CDR3 protein: CASSPSAGGRLYGYTF. The DNA of the CDR3 is TGTGCCAGCAGTCCATCCGCCGGGGGAAGATTGTATGGCTACACCTTC.

The rearrangement links TRBV9 to TRBJ1-1; 7 nucleotides agree with TRBD1. V lost 5 bases to trimming and J lost 7 bases; unmatched junction nucleotides: 11. The CDR3 is made up of 14 amino acids. The V gene's germline CDR1 is SGDLS and CDR2 YYNGEE. The CDR3 loop reads CASSDGTAPLEAFF. CDR3 sequence (DNA): TGTGCCAGCAGTGACGGGACAGCCCCCCTTGAAGCTTTCTTT.

V is TRBV29-1 and J is TRBJ1-1; 7 nucleotides align to TRBD1. This CDR3 is built from 13 residues. The trim removed 5 bases at V and 1 base at J, leaving 4 bases unmatched. Germline V lookup: CDR1 SQVTM, CDR2 ANQGSEA. CDR3 nucleotides: TGCAGCGTTAAACAGGGGCCGAACACTGAAGCTTTCTTT. It is translated as CSVKQGPNTEAFF.

V usage is TRBV9 and J usage is TRBJ2-1; 9 bases map to TRBD2. There are 15 residues in the CDR3. J was trimmed by 11 bases and V by 0 bases; bases with no gene match: 9. Germline CDR1 is SGDLS and CDR2 is YYNGEE. The CDR3 here is CASSVGSSGGPKQFF. Here the CDR3 DNA reads TGTGCCAGCAGCGTAGGTAGTAGCGGGGGACCCAAGCAGTTCTTC.

CDR3 nucleotide sequence: TGTGCCAGCAGCTTAGGGTTAGCATTCACCTACGAGCAGTACTTC. The encoded protein is CASSLGLAFTYEQYF. This chain joins TRBV7-2 and TRBJ2-7; D is uncertain. Deletions cut 1 base from V and 2 bases from J, with 12 bases between. CDR1 and CDR2 (germline): SGHTA, FQGNSA. The CDR3 runs to 15 residues.